This entry concerns a single T cell receptor beta chain. Its antigen is as yet unknown. Measured with immunoSEQ multiplex PCR; TCRdb has only the in-frame clones, and not every one. Seen here are approximately 1,000,000 clones, 70% to 80% observed once, and the top ten hold under 0.65%. Naive CD45RA+ and memory CD45RA-negative subsets were split from CD4+ cells. The source of the sample is a study of shared clonotypes between healthy human individuals. Study results and limitations: Represented diversity, genetic and exposure-history alike, was limited by few donors.

The germline V gene encodes CDR1 GTSNPN and CDR2 SVGIG (reference sequence). The CDR3 spans 12 residues. With 1 base removed from V and 4 bases from J, the gap between germline ends came to 7 bases. This chain links TRBV30 with TRBJ1-1; no firm D call. The TCR sequence derives from a man younger than 35 in good health. Some clones in this sample may be carry-over from other donors' samples. The source material was memory CD4+ T cells from PBMCs. Subset specified: CD45RA-negative fraction. The CDR3 spells CAWSGERTEAFF. The CDR3 DNA reads TGTGCCTGGAGTGGGGAACGCACTGAAGCTTTCTTT. Full variable domain (outside the CDR3, taken from reference TRBV30 and TRBJ1-1): SQTIHQWPATLVQPVGSPLSLECTVEGTSNPNLYWYRQAAGRGLQLLFYSVGIGQISSEVPQNLSASRPQDRQFILSSKKLLLSDSGFYLCAWSGERTEAFFGQGTRLTVV.